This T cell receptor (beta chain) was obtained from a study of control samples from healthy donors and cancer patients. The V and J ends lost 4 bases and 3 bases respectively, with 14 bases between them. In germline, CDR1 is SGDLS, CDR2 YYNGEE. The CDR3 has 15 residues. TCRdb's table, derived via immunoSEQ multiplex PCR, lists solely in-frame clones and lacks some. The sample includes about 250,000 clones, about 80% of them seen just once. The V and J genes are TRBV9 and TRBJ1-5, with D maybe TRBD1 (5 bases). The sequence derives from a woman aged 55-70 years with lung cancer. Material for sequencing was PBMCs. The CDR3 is CASSPAPGFNQPQHF. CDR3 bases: TGTGCCAGCAGCCCCGCTCCAGGGTTCAATCAGCCCCAGCATTTT.